One and the same sample provided the 26 T cell receptor beta chains below, sequenced in a study of low-dose radiotherapy and immunotherapy resistance in tumors. First-strand cDNA used TRAV- and TRBV-specific primers, covering alpha and beta chains. The PCR that amplified TCRs ran for about 20 cycles, relying on a constant-region primer and a V-primer adapter. TCRdb ran MiXCR on the reads and lists one entry per CDR3 protein. Here the sample spans tens of thousands of distinct CDR3 sequences, 9.4% being singletons. Specified time point: before trial treatment. The sample was PBMCs, taken before treatment. The receptors come from a male donor with prostate cancer.

This chain connects TRBV28 to TRBJ1-1; possible D gene TRBD1, 6 bases. The CDR3 has 15 residues. Germline values: CDR1 MDHEN, CDR2 SYDVKM. Trimming took off 7 bases at V and 11 bases at J, with 26 bases between the two ends. DNA of the CDR3: TGTGCCAGCATAACTGGAGGGGGGGACAAACTACGTGCTTTCTTT. It specifies CASITGGGDKLRAFF.

This clonotype was counted ten times or more. The V and J genes are TRBV29-1 and TRBJ2-7; D perhaps matches TRBD1 (7 bases). Per germline, CDR1 SQVTM and CDR2 ANQGSEA. The CDR3 is 15 amino acids. V was pared by 0 bases and J by 4 bases, with 16 bases between. The CDR3 DNA reads as TGCAGCGTTGAAGATCAGGGGGGCGCGGGGTACGAGCAGTACTTC. Amino acid sequence: CSVEDQGGAGYEQYF.

The sample holds many counts of this clonotype. V usage is TRBV5-6 and J usage is TRBJ2-7, with TRBD2 as a possible D gene (5 bases). The CDR3 is 13 amino acids. Per germline, CDR1 SGHDT and CDR2 YYEEEE. V lost 1 base to trimming and J lost 7 bases, with 12 bases between them. CDR3: CASSLISRVEQYF. The DNA of the CDR3 is TGTGCCAGCAGCTTGATTTCGCGGGTTGAGCAGTACTTC.

The chain combines TRBV5-1 with TRBJ2-7; D is undetermined. Trimming removed 1 base at V and 5 bases at J, with 16 bases between. The length of the CDR3 is 15 residues. In germline, CDR1 is SGHRS, CDR2 YFSETQ. The CDR3: CASSLSGVGTNEQYF. CDR3 DNA: TGCGCCAGCAGCTTGTCGGGCGTTGGAACTAACGAGCAGTACTTC.

V usage is TRBV12-5 and J usage is TRBJ2-2, with 7 positions matching TRBD2. J was trimmed by 0 bases and V by 4 bases; bases with no gene match: 8. The length of the CDR3 is 17 residues. Germline values: CDR1 LGHNT, CDR2 FRNRAP. The CDR3 protein is CASGSSSGLPNTGELFF. CDR3 coding DNA: TGTGCTAGTGGTTCCAGCTCGGGACTACCGAACACCGGGGAGCTGTTTTTT.

This clonotype was seen ten or more times. The genes are TRBV24-1 and TRBJ2-1, with 14 bases matching TRBD2. The CDR3 spans 16 residues. CDR1 is KGHDR, CDR2 SFDVKD, per germline. The V segment lost 4 bases and the J segment 8 bases; nucleotides outside the gene matches: 6. The CDR3, as DNA: TGTGCCACCAGTGACCTCGGGACTAGCGGGAGCGATGAGCAGTTCTTC. Translation: CATSDLGTSGSDEQFF.

The chain recombines TRBV7-8 with TRBJ2-5; 7 nucleotides line up with TRBD1. This CDR3 has 17 residues. Germline CDR1 SGHVS, CDR2 FQNEAQ. Trimming at V came to 5 bases and at J to 2 bases, leaving 14 bases not matched to a gene. The CDR3 nucleotides read TGTGCCAGCAGCCCTAGGCGCCTACAGGGGAATCAAGAGACCCAGTACTTC. Translating it yields CASSPRRLQGNQETQYF.

This clonotype has only a few counts. CDR3 DNA: TGCAGCGTGGTGGAGATCGGGGAGCTGTTTTTT. This sequence encodes CSVVEIGELFF. The chain carries TRBV29-1 and TRBJ2-2; D remains unclear. The CDR3 is made up of 11 amino acids. The germline V gene has CDR1 SQVTM and CDR2 ANQGSEA. V lost 6 bases to trimming and J lost 7 bases, with 9 bases between them.

This clonotype appeared many times. The rearrangement links TRBV9 to TRBJ2-2; 12 bases agree with TRBD2. CDR3 length: 18 residues. The V segment lost 0 bases and the J segment 5 bases; nucleotides outside the gene matches: 8. Germline CDR1 is SGDLS and CDR2 is YYNGEE. This CDR3 is CASSVALAGGPNTGELFF. DNA of the CDR3: TGTGCCAGCAGCGTAGCGCTAGCGGGAGGGCCAAATACCGGGGAGCTGTTTTTT.

This clonotype was seen repeatedly, ten times or more. This chain uses TRBV5-1 with TRBJ2-2; 8 bases match TRBD2. V lost 3 bases, J lost 2 bases, and 6 bases stayed unmatched. CDR1 SGHRS and CDR2 YFSETQ come from the germline V gene. The CDR3 has 16 amino acids. The CDR3 sequence: CASSSQAGANTGELFF. The CDR3, as DNA: TGCGCCAGCAGCTCACAAGCGGGGGCAAACACCGGGGAGCTGTTTTTT.

In this sample, this clonotype turned up many times. The chain uses TRBV5-1 and TRBJ2-2; 9 bases match TRBD1. Germline CDR1 SGHRS, CDR2 YFSETQ. Germline trimming cut 2 bases from V and 4 bases from J; bases unmatched to any gene: 6. The length of the CDR3 is 16 residues. CDR3 bases: TGCGCCAGCAGCTTAATTCCGGGACAGGGCACCGGGGAGCTGTTTTTT. It encodes CASSLIPGQGTGELFF. Variable domain in full (rest from reference TRBV5-1 and TRBJ2-2): KAGVTQTPRYLIKTRGQQVTLSCSPISGHRSVSWYQQTPGQGLQFLFEYFSETQRNKGNFPGRFSGRQFSNSRSEMNVSTLELGDSALYLCASSLIPGQGTGELFFGEGSRLTVL.

This clonotype was seen more than once but under ten times. This chain links TRBV30 with TRBJ2-7, with 8 bases that match TRBD1. There are 14 residues in the CDR3. The V gene end was trimmed by 4 bases and the J gene end by 2 bases; junction bases not matched to a gene: 7. Germline V gene sequence: CDR1 GTSNPN, CDR2 SVGIG (reference sequence). This CDR3 is CAWNTGQGPYEQYF. DNA of the CDR3: TGTGCCTGGAACACAGGACAGGGCCCCTACGAGCAGTACTTC.

V usage is TRBV30 and J usage is TRBJ2-1, with D perhaps matching TRBD2 (6 bases). CDR3 length equals 13 residues. In germline, CDR1 is GTSNPN, CDR2 SVGIG (reference sequence). V gave up 3 bases and J gave up 4 bases, with 10 bases separating them. The DNA for the CDR3 is TGTGCCTGGAGGAGGGACTTTTACAATGAGCAGTTCTTC. This encodes CAWRRDFYNEQFF.

Many counts were recorded for this clonotype. The chain employs TRBV21-1 and TRBJ2-7; the table calls TRBD2, which could not be checked here. TRBV21-1 is deemed a pseudogene. The CDR3 has 16 amino acids. CDR3 coding DNA: TGTGCCAGCAGCAGAGGGCCCGGGACTAGCACCCACGAGCAGTACTTC. It is translated as CASSRGPGTSTHEQYF.

In this sample, this clonotype turned up many times. The chain uses TRBV29-1 and TRBJ1-2; D might be TRBD1 (5 bases). This CDR3 spans 11 amino acids. The V end was cut by 3 bases, the J end by 7 bases, with 9 bases between. Germline V CDR1 and CDR2: SQVTM, ANQGSEA. The CDR3 nucleotides are TGCAGCGTTGACGGGGACCTTGGCTACACCTTC. Translation gives CSVDGDLGYTF.

A note on this clonotype: Given a far larger clone just one base away, this is likely a sequencing read error. The gene calls are TRBV5-6 and TRBJ2-1, with a possible D match to TRBD2 (6 bases). Trimming left V 0 bases short and J 10 bases short, with 14 bases between. CDR3 length: 14 amino acids. Germline V gene lookup returns CDR1 SGHDT and CDR2 YYEEEE. The CDR3: CASSLAGYAGEQFF. CDR3 sequence (DNA): TGTGCCAGCAGCTTGGCCGGCTACGCGGGGGAGCAGTTCTTC.

The sample holds many counts of this clonotype. The rearrangement uses TRBV20-1 and TRBJ1-6; TRBD1 agrees at 7 bases. This CDR3 contains 15 residues. The trim removed 5 bases at V and 3 bases at J, leaving 7 bases unmatched. Germline CDR1 DFQATT, CDR2 SNEGSKA (reference sequence). Here the CDR3 reads CSALTGDLYNSPLHF. CDR3 bases: TGCAGTGCTCTTACAGGGGACCTCTATAATTCACCCCTCCACTTT.

This clonotype was picked up many times. The chain joins TRBV28 to TRBJ2-1; the match to TRBD1 covers 10 bases. Losses at the gene ends were 4 bases for V and 8 bases for J; bases not matched to a gene: 8. The germline V gene encodes CDR1 MDHEN and CDR2 SYDVKM. The CDR3 length is 15 residues. The DNA of the CDR3 is TGTGCCAGCAGTTCATTGACAGGGGGCCGGTATGAGCAGTTCTTC. It codes for CASSSLTGGRYEQFF.

This clonotype was detected only a few times. The V and J genes are TRBV5-4 and TRBJ2-3; D unresolved. The germline gives CDR1 SGHNT, CDR2 YYREEE (reference sequence). The CDR3 extends over 13 amino acids. Trimming left V 4 bases short and J 4 bases short, with 10 bases between. The CDR3 nucleotides are TGTGCCAGCAGCCCCCTGGGCGCAGATACGCAGTATTTT. As protein: CASSPLGADTQYF.

This clonotype has at least ten counts. The CDR3: CAAPEVAYGRAHNEQFF. DNA for the CDR3: TGTGCCGCCCCTGAGGTAGCCTACGGGAGGGCTCACAATGAGCAGTTCTTC. The chain employs TRBV2 and TRBJ2-1; 8 bases line up with TRBD2. Trimming at V came to 11 bases and at J to 5 bases, leaving 20 bases not matched to a gene. CDR1 SNHLY and CDR2 FYNNEI come from the germline V gene. This CDR3 is 17 amino acids long.

This clonotype has at least ten counts. CDR3 region: CASSLETSAYTDTQYF. The CDR3 DNA follows: TGCGCCAGCAGCCTAGAAACTAGCGCCTACACAGATACGCAGTATTTT. The rearrangement uses TRBV5-1 and TRBJ2-3, with TRBD2 identical over 7 bases. The germline gives CDR1 SGHRS, CDR2 YFSETQ. This CDR3 has 16 amino acids. The ends lost 4 bases at V and 2 bases at J; junction bases unmatched: 10.

This clonotype was seen more than once but under ten times. The chain couples TRBV28 to TRBJ1-1; D gene unclear. Trimming stripped 8 bases from V and 0 bases from J, with 4 bases between. This CDR3 is 11 amino acids long. CDR1 is MDHEN, CDR2 SYDVKM, per germline. CDR3 bases: TGTGCCAGCGGTGTGAACACTGAAGCTTTCTTT. It is translated as CASGVNTEAFF.

This clonotype was observed at least ten times. This chain connects TRBV2 to TRBJ2-2, with TRBD1 matching over 8 bases. The CDR3 loop spans 15 amino acids. Trimming took 3 bases from V and 2 from J; bases not matched to a gene: 2. The V gene's germline CDR1 is SNHLY and CDR2 FYNNEI. The CDR3 here is CASSDGQGNTGELFF. The DNA for the CDR3 is TGTGCCAGCAGTGACGGACAGGGAAACACCGGGGAGCTGTTTTTT.

At least ten counts were recorded for this clonotype. The chain links TRBV28 to TRBJ2-7; 9 bases fit TRBD1. The CDR3 consists of 15 residues. V dropped 6 bases and J dropped 5; count of bases not matched to a gene: 11. Germline V gene lookup returns CDR1 MDHEN and CDR2 SYDVKM. The CDR3 coding sequence is TGTGCCAGCAGGGCGGGACAGGGTGTCACGGACGAGCAGTACTTC. It encodes CASRAGQGVTDEQYF.

Many counts were recorded for this clonotype. V is TRBV6-1 and J is TRBJ2-7; TRBD1 matches at 9 bases. Germline V gene data show CDR1 as MNHNS and CDR2 as SASEGT. CDR3 length equals 13 residues. The V segment lost 4 bases and the J segment 3 bases; nucleotides outside the gene matches: 1. CDR3 in DNA: TGTGCCAGCAGTGGGACAGGGGTCTACGAGCAGTACTTC. Translating it yields CASSGTGVYEQYF.

This clonotype appeared many times. The chain combines TRBV4-3 with TRBJ2-1; the D is unclear. CDR1 and CDR2 from the germline V gene are LGHNA and YSLEER. Trimming shortened V by 1 base and J by 15 bases, and 19 bases separated the two germline ends. This CDR3 has 14 amino acids. The CDR3, as DNA: TGCGCCAGCAGCCAAGGTACGGCCTCTTCGAATCCGTTCTTC. Its protein is CASSQGTASSNPFF.